This TCR beta chain came from a study of T cell repertoires in cytomegalovirus infection. The wider study: It was the public TCR beta signatures that indicated both CMV infection and matching HLA type. Study results and limitations: The cumulative frequency of public TCR beta families identified carriers of CMV plus the relevant HLA. Ex vivo, HLA-C-restricted CMV-specific TCR beta clonotypes prevailed over the rest of the response.

TCRdb re-called the reads with MiXCR, one entry per CDR3 protein. The sample holds 250,000 or so distinct CDR3 sequences, 17% seen once. To note about this clonotype: The antigen is unknown.

The CDR3 loop spans 16 amino acids. Germline CDR1 reads KGHSH; CDR2 reads LQKENI. The V gene end was trimmed by 3 bases and the J gene end by 4 bases; junction bases not matched to a gene: 8. The material sequenced was CD8+ T cells from PBMCs. The receptor's source is a human donor in good health (CMV status not recorded). Some clones in this sample may be carry-over from other donors' samples. The chain joins TRBV18 to TRBJ2-7, with 11 bases fitting TRBD1. This CDR3 is CASSPLGTGGNYEQYF. CDR3 DNA: TGTGCCAGCTCACCCCTAGGGACAGGGGGAAATTACGAGCAGTACTTC. Looking up the rest from reference TRBV18 and TRBJ2-7 gives the full variable domain: NAGVMQNPRHLVRRRGQEARLRCSPMKGHSHVYWYRQLPEEGLKFMVYLQKENIIDESGMPKERFSAEFPKEGPSILRIQQVVRGDSAAYFCASSPLGTGGNYEQYFGPGTRLTVT.